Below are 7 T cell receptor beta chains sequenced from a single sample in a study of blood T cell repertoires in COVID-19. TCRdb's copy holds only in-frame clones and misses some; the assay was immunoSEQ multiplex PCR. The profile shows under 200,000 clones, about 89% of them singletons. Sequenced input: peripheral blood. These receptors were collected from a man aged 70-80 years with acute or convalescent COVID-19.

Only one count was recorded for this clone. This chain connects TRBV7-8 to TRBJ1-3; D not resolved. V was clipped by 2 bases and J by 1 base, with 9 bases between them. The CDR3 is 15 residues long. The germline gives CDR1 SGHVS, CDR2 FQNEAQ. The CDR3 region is CASSLTTFSGNTIYF. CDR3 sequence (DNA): TGTGCCAGCAGCTTAACGACATTTTCTGGAAACACCATATATTTT. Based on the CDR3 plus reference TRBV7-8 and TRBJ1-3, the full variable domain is GAGVSQSPRYKVAKRGQDVALRCDPISGHVSLFWYQQALGQGPEFLTYFQNEAQLDKSGLPSDRFFAERPEGSVSTLKIQRTQQEDSAVYLCASSLTTFSGNTIYFGEGSWLTVV.

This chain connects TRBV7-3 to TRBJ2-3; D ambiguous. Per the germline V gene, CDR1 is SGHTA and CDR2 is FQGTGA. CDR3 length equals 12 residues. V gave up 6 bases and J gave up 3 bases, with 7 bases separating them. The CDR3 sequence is CASRGGTDTQYF. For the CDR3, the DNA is TGTGCCAGCAGAGGCGGAACAGATACGCAGTATTTT.

The CDR3 DNA is TGTGCCAGCAGTTACCCAGGGGGCGAGCAGTACTTC. It codes for CASSYPGGEQYF. The V gene is TRBV6-5, the J gene TRBJ2-7; 7 nucleotides agree with TRBD1. This CDR3 spans 12 amino acids. The germline gives CDR1 MNHEY, CDR2 SVGAGI. The trim removed 2 bases at V and 6 bases at J, leaving 1 base unmatched.

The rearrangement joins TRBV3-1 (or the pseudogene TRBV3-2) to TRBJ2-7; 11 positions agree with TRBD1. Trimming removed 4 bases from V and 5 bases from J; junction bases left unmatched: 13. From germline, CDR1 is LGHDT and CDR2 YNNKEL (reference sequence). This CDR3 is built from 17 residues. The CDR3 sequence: CASSPYGTGTGGNEQYF. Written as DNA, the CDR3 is TGTGCCAGCAGCCCTTATGGTACCGGGACAGGGGGAAACGAGCAGTACTTC.

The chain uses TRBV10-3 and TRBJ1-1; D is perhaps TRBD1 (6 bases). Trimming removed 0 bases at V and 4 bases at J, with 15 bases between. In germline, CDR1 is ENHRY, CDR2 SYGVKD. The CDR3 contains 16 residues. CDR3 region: CAISESGRGIVTEAFF. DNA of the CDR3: TGTGCCATCAGTGAGTCGGGCAGGGGAATTGTCACTGAAGCTTTCTTT.

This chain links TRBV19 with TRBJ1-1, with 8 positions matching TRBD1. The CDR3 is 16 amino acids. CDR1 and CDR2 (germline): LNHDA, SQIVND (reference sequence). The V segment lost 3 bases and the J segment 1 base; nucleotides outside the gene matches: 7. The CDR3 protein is CASSMTGAMRNTEAFF. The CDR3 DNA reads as TGTGCCAGTAGTATGACAGGGGCGATGCGGAACACTGAAGCTTTCTTT.

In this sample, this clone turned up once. The CDR3 loop is CASKWSSYNEQFF. CDR3 bases: TGTGCCAGCAAATGGAGCTCCTACAATGAGCAGTTCTTC. The chain is built from TRBV6-6 and TRBJ2-1; D call uncertain. CDR1 and CDR2 (germline): MNHNY, SVGAGI (reference sequence). V lost 7 bases to trimming and J lost 0 bases, with 7 bases between them. This CDR3 region has 13 residues.